This TCR beta chain emerged from a study of beta chain features in type 1 diabetes. Study-level information: Healthy donors and patients showed comparable age, gender and cell yields. Summed over all samples, the examined sorted cells came to 85 million to 140 million.

In regard to this clone: Its antigen is still unknown.

Whole-study findings and limits: Within each of all four CD4+ subsets, Type 1 diabetes patients had TCRB CDR3s that were moderately but significantly shorter. For patients, the naive, central memory and Treg TCRB repertoires appeared more alike than for healthy donors.

The whole isolated RNA underwent reverse transcription, so sequencing captured expressed TCRB transcripts. Profiled with immunoSEQ multiplex PCR; TCRdb holds only in-frame clones, not every one. The sample holds 200,000 to 300,000 clones, 11% seen once. The source is a man younger than 40 with type 1 diabetes. Sequencing input: naive CD4+ T cells from blood.

The CDR3 reads CASSVALNTEAFF. As DNA, the CDR3 is TGTGCCAGCAGCGTAGCCTTGAACACTGAAGCTTTCTTT. V gene TRBV9 combines with J gene TRBJ1-1, with unresolved D. The CDR3 spans 13 residues. V lost 0 bases, J lost 0 bases, and 3 bases lay in between. In germline, CDR1 is SGDLS, CDR2 YYNGEE. Looking up the rest from reference TRBV9 and TRBJ1-1 gives the full variable domain: DSGVTQTPKHLITATGQRVTLRCSPRSGDLSVYWYQQSLDQGLQFLIQYYNGEERAKGNILERFSAQQFPDLHSELNLSSLELGDSALYFCASSVALNTEAFFGQGTRLTVV.